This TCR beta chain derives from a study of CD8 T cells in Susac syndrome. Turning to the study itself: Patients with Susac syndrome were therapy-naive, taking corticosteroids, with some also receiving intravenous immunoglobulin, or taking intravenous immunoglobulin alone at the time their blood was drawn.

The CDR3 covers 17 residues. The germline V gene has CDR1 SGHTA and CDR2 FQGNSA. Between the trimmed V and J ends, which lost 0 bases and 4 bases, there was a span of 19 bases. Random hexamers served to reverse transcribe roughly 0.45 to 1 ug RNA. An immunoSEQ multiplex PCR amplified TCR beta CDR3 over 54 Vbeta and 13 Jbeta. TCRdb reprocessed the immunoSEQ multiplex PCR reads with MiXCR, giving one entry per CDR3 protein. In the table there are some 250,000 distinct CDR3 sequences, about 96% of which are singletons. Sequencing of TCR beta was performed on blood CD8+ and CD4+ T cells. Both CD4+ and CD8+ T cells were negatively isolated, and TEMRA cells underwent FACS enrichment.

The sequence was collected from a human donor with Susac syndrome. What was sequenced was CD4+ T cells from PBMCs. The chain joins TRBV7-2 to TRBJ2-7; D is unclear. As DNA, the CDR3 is TGTGCCAGCAGCTTAGCCCCCACTCCGGGCCTCAAATACGAGCAGTACTTC. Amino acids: CASSLAPTPGLKYEQYF.